This TCR beta chain was obtained from a study of T-cell reconstitution after alpha-beta-depleted transplantation in children. A TCRbeta library incorporating unique molecular identifiers was prepared. TCRdb redid the calling of the PCR reads with MiXCR, one entry per CDR3 protein. The table lists about 540,000 distinct CDR3 sequences, around 16% of them singletons. V dropped 4 bases and J dropped 3; count of bases not matched to a gene: 2. The CDR3 has 13 amino acids. CDR1 is SQVTM, CDR2 ANQGSEA, per germline. The chain joins TRBV29-1 to TRBJ2-5, with 10 bases that match TRBD1. Sequencing used PBMCs from the stem cell graft donor, obtained from the stem cell graft. The receptor's source is a human donor who donated a stem cell graft to a child with acute lymphoblastic leukemia. CDR3 bases: TGCAGCGTTGCCGGGACAGGGGAAGAGACCCAGTACTTC. Protein product: CSVAGTGEETQYF.